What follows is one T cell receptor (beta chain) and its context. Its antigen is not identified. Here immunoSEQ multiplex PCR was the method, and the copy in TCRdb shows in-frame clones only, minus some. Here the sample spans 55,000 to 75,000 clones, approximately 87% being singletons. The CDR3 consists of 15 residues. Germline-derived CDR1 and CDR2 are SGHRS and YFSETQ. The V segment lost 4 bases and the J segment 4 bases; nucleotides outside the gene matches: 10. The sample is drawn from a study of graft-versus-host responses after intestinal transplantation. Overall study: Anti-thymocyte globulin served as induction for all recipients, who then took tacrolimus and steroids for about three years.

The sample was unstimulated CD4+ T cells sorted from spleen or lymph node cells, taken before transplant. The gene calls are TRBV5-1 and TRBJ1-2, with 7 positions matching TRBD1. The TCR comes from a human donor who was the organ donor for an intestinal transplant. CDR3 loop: CASSLNVRDSYGYTF. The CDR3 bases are TGCGCCAGCAGCCTTAACGTCCGGGACAGCTATGGCTACACCTTC.